This TCR beta chain appears in the sequencing data of a study of T cells in Graves' hyperthyroidism and ophthalmopathy. Study information: Blood from the periphery was taken at initial diagnosis, before any treatment.

RNA transcripts served as the template for amplifying TCR beta CDR3 regions. The primer set for the first-round RT-PCR of the TCR CDR3 was HTBI. TCRdb recomputed calls from the multiplex PCR reads with MiXCR, one row per CDR3 protein. This table has about 350,000 distinct CDR3 sequences, roughly an eighth appearing once. Points from the study as a whole: Separating ophthalmopathy from stable hyperthyroidism was achieved by a 13 V-J model.

This clonotype has a count of ten or more. Its antigen is unknown. Diagnostic assessment was based on clinical symptoms, serum thyroxine and TRAb, thyroid ultrasound and orbital computed tomography. V gave up 7 bases and J gave up 2 bases; unmatched junction bases: 5. The V gene's germline CDR1 is SGHDT and CDR2 YYEEEE. The CDR3 has 13 amino acids. This TCR was recovered from a woman aged 40 to 50 with Graves' ophthalmopathy. Sequenced material: blood. This chain joins TRBV5-6 and TRBJ2-5, with TRBD1 matching 7 bases. CDR3 loop: CASGSDRQETQYF. Here the CDR3 DNA reads TGTGCCAGCGGCTCGGACAGGCAAGAGACCCAGTACTTC.